The TCR beta chain described here comes from a study of T-cell reconstitution after alpha-beta-depleted transplantation in children. Findings and caveats of the study: Newly produced T cells mostly accounted for T-cell counts and diversity one year post-transplant. It was reported that alpha-beta T cells came from several hundred expanded graft clones (about two months after transplant). Surviving recipient T cells and thymic progenitors underlay high day-60 TCRbeta diversity in some patients.

At least ten counts were recorded for this clonotype. Its antigen is unknown. V lost 4 bases and J 1 base, leaving 10 bases between the germline ends. This CDR3 comprises 13 residues. The germline V gene has CDR1 SQVTM and CDR2 ANQGSEA. Preparation of the TCRbeta library involved a method that used unique molecular identifiers. TCRdb called the PCR reads again in MiXCR, with one record for every CDR3 protein. The sample lists approximately 290,000 distinct CDR3 sequences, about 9.9% occurring once. The sequences come from peripheral blood, collected 180 days after TCRalphabeta/CD19-depleted stem cell transplant. The clonotype comes from a male patient aged 2 to 10 who had a stem cell transplant for chronic granulomatous disease, so the T cells may come from the graft donor. The V call is TRBV29-1, the J call TRBJ1-1; D not certain. The CDR3 is CSVGLTENTEAFF. The DNA for the CDR3 is TGCAGCGTTGGTCTTACGGAGAACACTGAAGCTTTCTTT.